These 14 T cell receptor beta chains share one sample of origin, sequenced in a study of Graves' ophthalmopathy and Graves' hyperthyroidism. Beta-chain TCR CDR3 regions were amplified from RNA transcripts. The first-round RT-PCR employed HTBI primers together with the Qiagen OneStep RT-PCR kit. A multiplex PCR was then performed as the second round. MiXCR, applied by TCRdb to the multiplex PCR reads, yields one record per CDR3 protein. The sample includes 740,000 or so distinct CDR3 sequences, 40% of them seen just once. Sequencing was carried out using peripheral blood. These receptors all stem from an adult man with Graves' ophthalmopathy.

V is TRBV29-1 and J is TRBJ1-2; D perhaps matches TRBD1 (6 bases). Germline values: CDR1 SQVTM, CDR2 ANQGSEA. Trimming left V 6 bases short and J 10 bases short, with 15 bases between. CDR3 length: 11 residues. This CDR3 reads CSVDPGADYTF. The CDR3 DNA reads TGCAGCGTAGACCCGGGGGCGGACTACACCTTC.

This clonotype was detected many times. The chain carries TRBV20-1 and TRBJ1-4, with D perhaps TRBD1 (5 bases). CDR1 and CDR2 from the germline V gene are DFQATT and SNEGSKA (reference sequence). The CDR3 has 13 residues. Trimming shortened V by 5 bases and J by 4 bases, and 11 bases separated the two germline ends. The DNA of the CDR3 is TGCAGTGCTTCGGGACTGATTAATGAAAAACTGTTTTTT. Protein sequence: CSASGLINEKLFF.

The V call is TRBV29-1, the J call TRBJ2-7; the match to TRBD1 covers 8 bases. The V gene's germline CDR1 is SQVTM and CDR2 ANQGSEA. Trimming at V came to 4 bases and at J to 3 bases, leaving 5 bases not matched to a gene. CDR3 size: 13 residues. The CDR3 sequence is CSVVTGGNYEQYF. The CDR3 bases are TGCAGCGTTGTCACAGGGGGGAACTACGAGCAGTACTTC.

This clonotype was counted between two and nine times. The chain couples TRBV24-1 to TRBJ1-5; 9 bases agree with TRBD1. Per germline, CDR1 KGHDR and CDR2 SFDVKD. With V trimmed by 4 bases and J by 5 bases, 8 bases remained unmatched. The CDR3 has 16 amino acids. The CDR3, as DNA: TGTGCCACCAGTGACCCAGGGACAGGGTTTGATCAGCCCCAGCATTTT. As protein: CATSDPGTGFDQPQHF.

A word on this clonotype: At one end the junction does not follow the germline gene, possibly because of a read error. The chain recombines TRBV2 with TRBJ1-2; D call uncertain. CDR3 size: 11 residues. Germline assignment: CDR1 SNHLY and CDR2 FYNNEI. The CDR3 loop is CTSSPGMGYTF. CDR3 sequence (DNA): TGTACCAGCAGCCCAGGAATGGGCTACACCTTC.

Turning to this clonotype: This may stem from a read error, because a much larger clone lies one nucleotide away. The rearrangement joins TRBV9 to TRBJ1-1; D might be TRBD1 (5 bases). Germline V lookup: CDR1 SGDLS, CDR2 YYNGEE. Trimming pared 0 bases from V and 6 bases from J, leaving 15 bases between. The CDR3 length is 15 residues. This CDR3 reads CASSVEGREEAEAFF. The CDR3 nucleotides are TGTGCCAGCAGCGTAGAAGGCAGGGAAGAAGCTGAAGCTTTCTTT. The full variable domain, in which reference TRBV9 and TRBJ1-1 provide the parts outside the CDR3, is DSGVTQTPKHLITATGQRVTLRCSPRSGDLSVYWYQQSLDQGLQFLIQYYNGEERAKGNILERFSAQQFPDLHSELNLSSLELGDSALYFCASSVEGREEAEAFFGQGTRLTVV.

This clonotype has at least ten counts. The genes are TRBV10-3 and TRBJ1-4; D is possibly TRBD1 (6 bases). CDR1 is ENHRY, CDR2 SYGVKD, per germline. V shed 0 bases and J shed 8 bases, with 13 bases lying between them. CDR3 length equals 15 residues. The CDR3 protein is CAISESVGGYEKLFF. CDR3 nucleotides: TGTGCCATCAGTGAGTCTGTAGGGGGATACGAAAAACTGTTTTTT.

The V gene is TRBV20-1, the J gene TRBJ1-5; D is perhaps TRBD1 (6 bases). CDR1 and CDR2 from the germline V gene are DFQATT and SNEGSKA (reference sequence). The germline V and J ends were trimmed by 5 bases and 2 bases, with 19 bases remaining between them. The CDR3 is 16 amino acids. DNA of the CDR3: TGCAGTGCTTCGAACAAGCAGGGGTATCGCAATCAGCCCCAGCATTTT. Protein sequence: CSASNKQGYRNQPQHF.

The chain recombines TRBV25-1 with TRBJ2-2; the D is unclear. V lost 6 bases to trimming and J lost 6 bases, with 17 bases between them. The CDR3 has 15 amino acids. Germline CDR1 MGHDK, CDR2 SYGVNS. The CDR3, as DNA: TGTGCCAGCAGCCAAACTCTTATCGTGTCCGGGGAGCTGTTTTTT. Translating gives CASSQTLIVSGELFF.

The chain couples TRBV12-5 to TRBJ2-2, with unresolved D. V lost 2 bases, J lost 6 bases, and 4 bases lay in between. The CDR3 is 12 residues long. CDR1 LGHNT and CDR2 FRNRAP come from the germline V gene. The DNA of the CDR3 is TGTGCTAGTGGTTTGCCCGCCGGGGAGCTGTTTTTT. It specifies CASGLPAGELFF.

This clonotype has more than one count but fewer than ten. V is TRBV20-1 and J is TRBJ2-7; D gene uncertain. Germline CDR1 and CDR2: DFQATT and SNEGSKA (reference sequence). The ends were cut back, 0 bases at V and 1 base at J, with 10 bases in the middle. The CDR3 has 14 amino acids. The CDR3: CSARDEAQSYEQYF. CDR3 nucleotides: TGCAGTGCTAGAGATGAGGCGCAGTCCTACGAGCAGTACTTC.

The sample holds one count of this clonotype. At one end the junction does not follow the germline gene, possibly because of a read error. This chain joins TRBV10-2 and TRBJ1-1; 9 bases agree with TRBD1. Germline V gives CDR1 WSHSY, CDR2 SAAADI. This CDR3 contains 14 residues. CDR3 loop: CASSLSGTGSEAFF. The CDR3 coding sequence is TGTGCCAGCAGTCTCTCCGGGACAGGGAGTGAAGCTTTCTTT.

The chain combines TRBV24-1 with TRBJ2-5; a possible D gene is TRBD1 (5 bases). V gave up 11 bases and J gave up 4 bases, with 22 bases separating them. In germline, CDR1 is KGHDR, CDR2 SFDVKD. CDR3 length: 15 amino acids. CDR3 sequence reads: CASSLGGDQGETQYF. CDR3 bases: TGTGCCAGCAGCTTAGGCGGTGATCAGGGAGAGACCCAGTACTTC.

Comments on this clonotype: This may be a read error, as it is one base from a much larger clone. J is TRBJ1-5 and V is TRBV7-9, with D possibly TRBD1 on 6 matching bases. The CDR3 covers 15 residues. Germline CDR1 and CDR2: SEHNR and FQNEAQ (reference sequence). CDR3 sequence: CAGSQFDRTNQPQHF. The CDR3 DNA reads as TGTGCCGGCAGCCAATTTGACAGGACCAATCAGCCCCAGCATTTT.